The 23 T cell receptor beta chains presented below share a single source sample, sequenced in a study of cytomegalovirus exposure and HLA in healthy donors. The PCR employed 60 Vbeta primers together with 13 Jbeta primers. The data were produced by immunoSEQ multiplex PCR, yet TCRdb's version contains in-frame clones alone and is incomplete. The table records roughly 120,000 clones, approximately 83% of them present only once. Sequenced: PBMCs. The receptors stem from a woman aged 18-29 years in good health and CMV-seronegative.

The rearrangement links TRBV30 to TRBJ2-4; TRBD1 is a possible D gene (6 bases). The V gene's germline CDR1 is GTSNPN and CDR2 SVGIG (reference sequence). This CDR3 region has 16 residues. Trimming cost V 0 bases and J 0 bases, with 12 bases left between them. CDR3 loop: CAWSVGTSIAKNIQYF. CDR3 coding DNA: TGTGCCTGGAGTGTCGGGACATCGATAGCCAAAAACATTCAGTACTTC. The full variable domain, in which reference TRBV30 and TRBJ2-4 provide the parts outside the CDR3, is SQTIHQWPATLVQPVGSPLSLECTVEGTSNPNLYWYRQAAGRGLQLLFYSVGIGQISSEVPQNLSASRPQDRQFILSSKKLLLSDSGFYLCAWSVGTSIAKNIQYFGAGTRLSVL.

The chain has TRBV6-4 and TRBJ2-3; 13 bases map to TRBD2. Germline CDR1 MRHNA, CDR2 SNTAGT. Trimming at V came to 2 bases and at J to 6 bases, leaving 2 bases not matched to a gene. The CDR3 has 15 amino acids. The DNA for the CDR3 is TGTGCCAGCAGTGACACTAGCGGGGGGGCCGATACGCAGTATTTT. It codes for CASSDTSGGADTQYF.

CDR3 sequence reads: CASSPTGTVLSYGYTF. The CDR3 DNA sequence: TGTGCCAGCTCACCTACAGGGACAGTCCTTAGCTATGGCTACACCTTC. The chain employs TRBV18 and TRBJ1-2, with TRBD1 matching 7 bases. This CDR3 has 16 amino acids. V lost 3 bases and J lost 4; bases outside the gene matches: 11. Germline loops: CDR1 KGHSH, CDR2 LQKENI.

With respect to this clone: This same CDR3 is encoded by further DNA sequences in the sample. The chain couples TRBV11-2 to TRBJ1-1; D gene ambiguous. There are 13 residues in the CDR3. Trimming cost V 0 bases and J 4 bases, with 6 bases left between them. The germline V gene has CDR1 SGHAT and CDR2 FQNNGV. CDR3 amino acids: CASSLDRGTEAFF. CDR3 nucleotide sequence: TGTGCCAGCAGCTTAGATCGGGGCACTGAAGCTTTCTTT.

The CDR3 coding sequence is TGTGCCAGTAGTGCCCCGCGGGGGGTTGAGTTGACCCAGTACTTC. It is translated as CASSAPRGVELTQYF. The chain has TRBV19 and TRBJ2-5, with 8 bases lining up with TRBD2. Germline CDR1 reads LNHDA; CDR2 reads SQIVND (reference sequence). The trim removed 5 bases at V and 7 bases at J, leaving 12 bases unmatched. The CDR3 has 15 residues.

The chain carries TRBV6-5 and TRBJ1-4; 8 positions match TRBD1. This CDR3 is 12 amino acids long. Germline assignment: CDR1 MNHEY and CDR2 SVGAGI. J was trimmed by 12 bases and V by 4 bases; bases with no gene match: 4. The CDR3 sequence: CASSSRTGQLFF. The DNA of the CDR3 is TGTGCCAGCAGTTCCAGGACAGGGCAACTGTTTTTT.

The chain joins TRBV27 to TRBJ1-2; 9 bases match TRBD1. Germline V gene sequence: CDR1 MNHEY, CDR2 SMNVEV (reference sequence). The CDR3 runs 15 residues. The ends lost 3 bases at V and 4 bases at J; junction bases unmatched: 6. CDR3 protein: CASSFRDRVFYGYTF. CDR3 in DNA: TGTGCCAGCAGTTTCCGGGACAGGGTATTCTATGGCTACACCTTC.

The chain recombines TRBV28 with TRBJ2-3; 8 bases map to TRBD1. The V and J ends lost 0 bases and 1 base, in that order; junction bases with no gene match: 9. CDR1 is MDHEN, CDR2 SYDVKM, per germline. The CDR3 totals 18 residues. CDR3: CASSLWPTGVGGTDTQYF. CDR3 DNA: TGTGCCAGCAGTTTATGGCCGACAGGGGTGGGGGGCACAGATACGCAGTATTTT.

V and J are TRBV19 and TRBJ2-7; 8 bases are a match to TRBD2. The V gene end was trimmed by 4 bases and the J gene end by 0 bases; junction bases not matched to a gene: 5. Germline V CDR1 and CDR2: LNHDA, SQIVND (reference sequence). The CDR3 covers 15 residues. CDR3 coding DNA: TGTGCCAGTAGTACCTACAGCGGGAGCTCCTACGAGCAGTACTTC. Its translation: CASSTYSGSSYEQYF.

V is TRBV2 and J is TRBJ2-3; 9 nucleotides line up with TRBD1. CDR3 length equals 15 residues. J lost 4 bases, V lost 1 base, and 3 bases had no gene match. Germline V gene sequence: CDR1 SNHLY, CDR2 FYNNEI. DNA of the CDR3: TGTGCCAGCAGTGAAGACAGGGGGCTGGCAGATACGCAGTATTTT. Its protein product is CASSEDRGLADTQYF.

The genes are TRBV19 and TRBJ2-1, with TRBD1 matching over 7 bases. The length of the CDR3 is 15 residues. The V gene's germline CDR1 is LNHDA and CDR2 SQIVND (reference sequence). With V trimmed by 6 bases and J by 2 bases, 7 bases remained unmatched. The CDR3 coding sequence is TGTGCCAGTAGGATCGACAGGGACACCTACAATGAGCAGTTCTTC. Protein: CASRIDRDTYNEQFF.

In this sample, this clone turned up once. The chain carries TRBV19 and TRBJ1-5; tentatively, D is TRBD1 (5 bases). Germline CDR1 reads LNHDA; CDR2 reads SQIVND (reference sequence). The V end was cut by 3 bases, the J end by 0 bases, with 12 bases between. The CDR3 spans 16 residues. In nucleotides, the CDR3 is TGTGCCAGTAGTATGGAGAGGACACTTAGCAATCAGCCCCAGCATTTT. It encodes CASSMERTLSNQPQHF. Using reference TRBV19 and TRBJ1-5 for the parts outside the CDR3, the full variable domain is DGGITQSPKYLFRKEGQNVTLSCEQNLNHDAMYWYRQDPGQGLRLIYYSQIVNDFQKGDIAEGYSVSREKKESFPLTVTSAQKNPTAFYLCASSMERTLSNQPQHFGDGTRLSIL.

This sequence joins TRBV7-8 and TRBJ2-3; D remains unclear. This CDR3 has 14 amino acids. V was clipped by 1 base and J by 3 bases, with 8 bases between them. Germline-derived CDR1 and CDR2 are SGHVS and FQNEAQ. The DNA for the CDR3 is TGTGCCAGCAGCTTAGTGTCCAGGACAGATACGCAGTATTTT. This sequence encodes CASSLVSRTDTQYF.

A word on this clone: Other DNA sequences from this sample encode an identical CDR3 as well. This chain connects TRBV28 to TRBJ1-4; D is uncertain. This CDR3 has 15 amino acids. Deletions cut 2 bases from V and 0 bases from J, with 7 bases between. CDR1 is MDHEN and CDR2 is SYDVKM in the germline V gene. CDR3 amino acids: CASSLGGATNEKLFF. The CDR3 DNA reads TGTGCCAGCAGTTTAGGCGGTGCAACTAATGAAAAACTGTTTTTT. Combining the CDR3 with reference TRBV28 and TRBJ1-4 gives the whole variable domain DVKVTQSSRYLVKRTGEKVFLECVQDMDHENMFWYRQDPGLGLRLIYFSYDVKMKEKGDIPEGYSVSREKKERFSLILESASTNQTSMYLCASSLGGATNEKLFFGSGTQLSVL.

The rearrangement uses TRBV6-5 and TRBJ1-1; weak D call: TRBD1 (5 bases). This CDR3 comprises 14 residues. Trimming stripped 6 bases from V and 1 base from J, with 12 bases between. CDR1 and CDR2 (germline): MNHEY, SVGAGI. The CDR3 DNA sequence: TGTGCCAGCAGAAGGGACTCCTCGAACACTGAAGCTTTCTTT. Amino acid sequence: CASRRDSSNTEAFF.

This clone came up once. This chain connects TRBV19 to TRBJ1-5, with TRBD1 matching over 7 bases. Germline CDR1 is LNHDA and CDR2 is SQIVND (reference sequence). CDR3 length: 17 amino acids. V trimming: 6 bases; J trimming: 2 bases; junction bases outside the gene matches: 13. The CDR3: CASRDTTTGKGNQPQHF. DNA of the CDR3: TGTGCCAGTAGGGATACAACGACAGGGAAAGGCAATCAGCCCCAGCATTTT.

A remark on this clone: Distinct nucleotide sequences in the sample also encode this CDR3. J is TRBJ2-3 and V is TRBV2, with D unclear. The CDR3 is made up of 11 amino acids. V lost 4 bases, J lost 6 bases, and 5 bases lay in between. Per germline, CDR1 SNHLY and CDR2 FYNNEI. CDR3 sequence: CASSALDTQYF. The CDR3 DNA sequence: TGTGCCAGCAGTGCCCTTGATACGCAGTATTTT. The complete variable domain, with remaining parts taken from reference TRBV2 and TRBJ2-3, reads EPEVTQTPSHQVTQMGQEVILRCVPISNHLYFYWYRQILGQKVEFLVSFYNNEISEKSEIFDDQFSVERPDGSNFTLKIRSTKLEDSAMYFCASSALDTQYFGPGTRLTVL.

V usage is TRBV4-2 and J usage is TRBJ1-1; 7 nucleotides align to TRBD1. The germline CDR1 and CDR2 sequences are LGHNA and YNFKEQ. The CDR3 covers 14 residues. The V segment lost 3 bases and the J segment 0 bases; nucleotides outside the gene matches: 1. DNA of the CDR3: TGTGCCAGCAGCCAGGGGACAGTGAACACTGAAGCTTTCTTT. Amino acids: CASSQGTVNTEAFF.

Note on this clone: This CDR3 is also generated by other DNA sequences in the sample. This chain joins TRBV5-1 and TRBJ2-3, with 7 nucleotides matching TRBD2. The germline V gene has CDR1 SGHRS and CDR2 YFSETQ. V dropped 0 bases and J dropped 3; count of bases not matched to a gene: 1. The CDR3 totals 14 residues. For the CDR3, the DNA is TGCGCCAGCAGCTTGGGCGGGAGTACAGATACGCAGTATTTT. Protein sequence: CASSLGGSTDTQYF. Complete variable domain (other parts from reference TRBV5-1 and TRBJ2-3): KAGVTQTPRYLIKTRGQQVTLSCSPISGHRSVSWYQQTPGQGLQFLFEYFSETQRNKGNFPGRFSGRQFSNSRSEMNVSTLELGDSALYLCASSLGGSTDTQYFGPGTRLTVL.

With respect to this clone: Distinct nucleotide sequences in the sample also encode this CDR3. This chain connects TRBV7-9 to TRBJ2-5; D may be TRBD2 (6 bases). The germline V gene encodes CDR1 SEHNR and CDR2 FQNEAQ (reference sequence). The germline V and J ends were trimmed by 0 bases and 4 bases, with 9 bases remaining between them. The CDR3 sequence is 14 residues long. As DNA, the CDR3 is TGTGCCAGCAGCTTAGCTCTCGGGGGAGAGACCCAGTACTTC. Translated: CASSLALGGETQYF.

This chain links TRBV6-1 with TRBJ2-5, with 9 bases that match TRBD1. Germline loops: CDR1 MNHNS, CDR2 SASEGT. There are 19 residues in the CDR3. With 2 bases clipped from V and 2 bases from J, the junction kept 15 bases outside the gene matches. CDR3: CASSEFYRTGGGEQETQYF. DNA of the CDR3: TGTGCCAGCAGTGAATTTTACCGAACAGGGGGCGGTGAACAAGAGACCCAGTACTTC.

The rearrangement links TRBV20-1 to TRBJ2-1; no clear D gene. V lost 3 bases to trimming and J lost 5 bases, with 5 bases between them. Germline assignment: CDR1 DFQATT and CDR2 SNEGSKA (reference sequence). This CDR3 region has 11 residues. The DNA of the CDR3 is TGCAGTGCTAGGTCTGACAATGAGCAGTTCTTC. It yields the protein CSARSDNEQFF.

The rearrangement uses TRBV15 and TRBJ2-7; 10 bases are shared with TRBD1. The CDR3 length is 13 residues. CDR1 and CDR2 (germline): LNHNV, YYDKDF (reference sequence). V trimming: 5 bases; J trimming: 7 bases; junction bases outside the gene matches: 5. The DNA for the CDR3 is TGTGCCACCAGCTTGGGACAGGGGAGGGAGCAGTACTTC. This sequence encodes CATSLGQGREQYF.